This T cell receptor (beta chain) was captured by sequencing in a study of identical twins (dated by TCRdb to about 2016). About the study as a whole: To test whether fetal clonotypes persist, the study used deep sequencing on TCR alpha and beta repertoires from monozygotic twins, unrelated adults of various ages, and cord blood. Replicate twin experiments were performed at different times using different library preparation protocols to rule out contamination.

The library was made by 5' RACE. This sample was sequenced with an Illumina HiSeq 2000. Template switching introduced a universal primer binding site; the final cDNA contained a unique molecular identifier, enabling accurate counting of TCR cDNA molecules. Specific primers in the conserved constant-segment region were used to synthesize first-strand cDNA for the TCR alpha and beta chains. To control for contamination, every cDNA library carried two barcodes: a SMART-Mk sample barcode plus Illumina barcodes. Two successive PCR steps introduced TruSeq adapter sequences along with Illumina sample barcodes. The Illumina HiSeq platform was used with custom primers to sequence TCR alpha and beta cDNA libraries. From the authors' description of their analysis: Raw reads were processed with MiGEC to extract unique molecular identifiers, and MiXCR was used to determine CDR3 positions. For each individual, recombination models were inferred using an EM algorithm with the repgenHMM and IGoR tools. Shared clonotypes were analyzed with the tcR package in R, and sharing was normalized by the product of cloneset sizes. Out-of-frame nonproductive sequences were analyzed to study raw recombination free of thymic and clonal selection effects. TCRdb passed the public sequencing reads through fastp at Q25 and MiXCR, retaining productive beta sequences. Entries are consolidated by CDR3 protein sequence, retaining the most common genes and DNA. The V and J calls shown here were made by TCRdb, not taken from the authors' results. The table for this sample lists approximately 220,000 distinct CDR3 sequences; about a tenth of them were counted only once. The ten largest account for about 5.5% of the sample.

General study outcomes and caveats: Abundant cord blood beta clonotypes carried fewer insertions; young adult naive repertoires showed a weaker similar trend, while memory repertoires showed none. In monozygotic twins, out-of-frame TCR alpha sharing was systematically underestimated by recombination models, although the models agreed with sharing between unrelated individuals. In beta out-of-frame sequences, excess twin sharing was weaker, because having fewer shared sequences lowered the signal-to-noise ratio. Compared with coincidental sharing between unrelated individuals, an excess of low generation-probability sequences was observed among out-of-frame TCR alpha sequences shared between twins. Invariant T cells such as MAIT and iNKT could partly confound zero-insertion analyses, although diverse VJ usage argued against such confounding for most clonotypes. Conclusions relied on cross-sectional statistical analysis, since the same donors could not be followed over many years.

The germline V gene (reference sequence) specifies LNHDA as CDR1 and SQIVND as CDR2. The CDR3 has 14 amino acids, counting the end cysteine and phenylalanine. This entry keeps only the CDR3 DNA: 42 bases, framed from base 1. V and J lose 3 bases and 6 bases, and a span of 14 bases separates them. Every donor in the study was a healthy Caucasian. Using Miltenyi CD45RO+ enrichment and human naive T-cell isolation kits, memory (CD45RO+) and naive T cells were isolated from PBMC. Only a few counts were recorded for this clonotype. It lacks a known antigen. Base qualities were left out, and no much larger clone turns up one base away.

The sample taken for sequencing was memory (CD45RO+) T cells sorted from blood. This specimen's cell subset or site label, interpreted: CD45RO+ enriched T cells. The rearranged chain carries TRBV19 and TRBJ2-5, with no D gene named confidently. The origin of this receptor is a woman younger than 35 in good health. The base sequence is TGTGCCAGTAGTATGGGCGGCAGCCCAAAGACCCAGTACTTC. Its translation is CASSMGGSPKTQYF. The variable domain in full, with residues beyond the CDR3 obtained from the reference TRBV19 and TRBJ2-5 genes, is DGGITQSPKYLFRKEGQNVTLSCEQNLNHDAMYWYRQDPGQGLRLIYYSQIVNDFQKGDIAEGYSVSREKKESFPLTVTSAQKNPTAFYLCASSMGGSPKTQYFGPGTRLLVL.